This is a list of T cell receptor beta chains from one sample in a study of T cell repertoires in cytomegalovirus infection. TCRdb reprocessed the reads via MiXCR and lists one record per CDR3 protein. The repertoire holds nearly 550,000 distinct CDR3 sequences, with 16% as singletons. Sample: CD8+ T cells from PBMCs. All receptors come from a human donor in good health (CMV status not recorded). Some clones in this sample may be carry-over from other donors' samples. The CDR3 runs from the conserved cysteine through the conserved F or W. A D gene is named only where the DNA matches it firmly. Size is omitted from some rows. Given values are once, few, many or a class for expanded clones.

many	TRBV12-3/TRBV12-4	TRBJ2-2	TRBD1	CASSLDRGQTGELFF	TGTGCCAGCAGTTTGGACAGGGGGCAAACCGGGGAGCTGTTTTTT
many	TRBV6-1	TRBJ2-2	.	CASSETENTGELFF	TGTGCCAGCAGCGAGACAGAGAACACCGGGGAGCTGTTTTTT
many	TRBV12-5	TRBJ2-7	.	CASGLIVRTTSSYEQYF	TGTGCTAGTGGTTTGATCGTTAGGACAACTAGCTCCTACGAGCAGTACTTC
many	TRBV27	TRBJ1-2	TRBD1	CASSSYGTGGLGHGYTF	TGTGCCAGCAGTTCCTACGGGACAGGGGGCCTTGGTCATGGCTACACCTTC
.	TRBV7-4	TRBJ1-2	.	CASSLASGGPTANYGYTF	TGTGCCAGCAGCTTAGCGAGCGGCGGCCCGACTGCTAACTATGGCTACACCTTC
few	TRBV5-4	TRBJ2-2	TRBD1	CASISGTEAAGELFF	TGTGCCAGCATCTCCGGGACAGAGGCGGCCGGGGAGCTGTTTTTT
few	TRBV7-9	TRBJ1-4	.	CASSLVPGGRSEKLFF	TGTGCCAGCAGCTTAGTGCCCGGGGGCAGGAGTGAAAAACTGTTTTTT
few	TRBV5-6	TRBJ1-1	TRBD1	CASSLEGQGLGLEAFF	TGTGCCAGCAGCTTGGAGGGACAGGGCCTAGGACTTGAAGCTTTCTTT
.	TRBV24-1	TRBJ2-7	TRBD1	CATSGPGQGNYEQYF	TGTGCCACCAGTGGGCCGGGACAGGGGAACTACGAGCAGTACTTC
many	TRBV6-5	TRBJ2-4	.	CASSYSALPKNIQYF	TGTGCCAGCAGTTACTCGGCCTTGCCCAAAAACATTCAGTACTTC
.	TRBV7-9	TRBJ2-7	TRBD1	CASSLGTVDEQYF	TGTGCCAGCAGCCTCGGGACAGTCGACGAGCAGTACTTC
many	TRBV7-2	TRBJ1-1	.	CASSSHWEVTEAFF	TGTGCCAGCAGCTCACATTGGGAGGTCACTGAAGCTTTCTTT
few	TRBV4-1	TRBJ2-5	.	CASSQEGIRGARETQYF	TGCGCCAGCAGCCAAGAAGGTATACGGGGGGCTCGGGAGACCCAGTACTTC
many	TRBV25-1	TRBJ1-1	.	CASSDTLGVVNTEAFF	TGTGCCAGCAGTGATACCTTGGGTGTGGTGAACACTGAAGCTTTCTTT
.	TRBV27	TRBJ1-1	.	CASSLTWGNTEAFF	TGTGCCAGCAGTTTGACCTGGGGGAACACTGAAGCTTTCTTT
few	TRBV5-6	TRBJ1-5	.	CASSSTGLSDQPQHF	TGTGCCAGCAGCTCAACCGGGTTGAGCGATCAGCCCCAGCATTTT
.	TRBV5-6	TRBJ2-7	.	CASSLVRAARDPLFYEQYF	TGTGCCAGCAGCTTGGTTCGTGCGGCCCGCGACCCCCTCTTTTACGAGCAGTACTTC
.	TRBV6-5	TRBJ2-7	.	CASSYSIRNEQYF	TGTGCCAGCAGTTACTCGATCCGGAACGAGCAGTACTTC
few	TRBV5-4	TRBJ1-6	.	CASRFGRGDYNSPLHF	TGTGCCAGCAGATTTGGGAGGGGAGACTATAATTCACCCCTCCACTTT
few	TRBV12-3/TRBV12-4	TRBJ1-6	.	CASTRGQYNSPLHF	TGTGCCAGCACCCGCGGACAGTATAATTCACCCCTCCACTTT
many	TRBV4-2	TRBJ2-1	TRBD2	CASSPLTTSGGVIVQFF	TGTGCCAGCAGCCCCCTCACGACTAGCGGGGGGGTGATTGTGCAGTTCTTC
.	TRBV20-1	TRBJ1-1	.	CSARTVEAFF	TGCAGTGCCCGGACAGTTGAAGCTTTCTTT
many	TRBV7-8	TRBJ2-5	.	CASSPQGPQETQYF	TGTGCCAGCAGCCCCCAAGGGCCTCAAGAGACCCAGTACTTC
few	TRBV12-3/TRBV12-4	TRBJ2-1	TRBD2	CASSSTGLAGGPSYNEQFF	TGTGCCAGCAGCTCCACCGGACTAGCGGGAGGGCCTTCCTACAATGAGCAGTTCTTC
.	TRBV6-5	TRBJ2-5	.	CASSRGTQIRETQYF	TGTGCCAGCAGTAGGGGGACCCAAATACGAGAGACCCAGTACTTC
many	TRBV7-8	TRBJ2-4	.	CASSPLPVGGGPDKNIQYF	TGTGCCAGCAGCCCTCTCCCGGTTGGGGGGGGGCCTGACAAAAACATTCAGTACTTC
few	TRBV28	TRBJ1-1	.	CASTSTGREAFF	TGTGCCAGCACCTCAACAGGGCGTGAAGCTTTCTTT
many	TRBV7-6	TRBJ2-7	TRBD2	CASSLALAGGGYEQYF	TGTGCCAGCAGCTTAGCGTTAGCGGGAGGAGGGTACGAGCAGTACTTC
few	TRBV3-1	TRBJ2-1	TRBD2	CASSQDGGSDEQFF	TGTGCCAGCAGCCAAGACGGGGGGAGCGATGAGCAGTTCTTC